This T cell receptor beta chain originates from a study of STAT5B mutations in CD4+ large granular lymphocyte leukemia. Study in general: Among healthy controls, a particular HLA allele went with more CDR3 'QG' motifs.

The assay was run at survey level. In the authors' workflow: Lowest detectable productive clonotype frequency was 2.59 x 10-5. The assay was immunoSEQ multiplex PCR, and TCRdb's table has in-frame clones only and misses some. For V, J and clone size, that table is used; D and trimming come from the DNA. The table shows tens of thousands of clones, with about 86% occurring only once. The clonotype was recovered from a human donor in good health. The specimen sequenced was CD4+ T cells from blood buffy coats.

The CDR3 region is CASSLRGDSTEAFF. CDR3 bases: TGTGCCAGCAGCCTTCGGGGGGATTCGACTGAAGCTTTCTTT. The chain employs TRBV2 and TRBJ1-1, with a possible D match to TRBD1 (5 bases). Germline V gives CDR1 SNHLY, CDR2 FYNNEI. V was shortened by 6 bases and J by 5 bases, with 16 bases between the two germline ends. The CDR3 runs to 14 residues.